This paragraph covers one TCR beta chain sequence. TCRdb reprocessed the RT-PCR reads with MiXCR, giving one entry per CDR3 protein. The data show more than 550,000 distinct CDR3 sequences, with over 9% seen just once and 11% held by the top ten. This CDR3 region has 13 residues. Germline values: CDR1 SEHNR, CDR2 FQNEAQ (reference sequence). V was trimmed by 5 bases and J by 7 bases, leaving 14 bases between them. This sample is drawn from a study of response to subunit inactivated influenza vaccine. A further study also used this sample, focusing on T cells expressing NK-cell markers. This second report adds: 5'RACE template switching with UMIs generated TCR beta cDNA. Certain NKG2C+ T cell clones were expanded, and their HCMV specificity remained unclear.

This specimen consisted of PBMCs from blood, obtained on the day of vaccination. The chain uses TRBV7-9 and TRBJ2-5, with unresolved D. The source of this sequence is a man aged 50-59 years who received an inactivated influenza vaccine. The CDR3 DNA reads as TGTGCCAGCAGCCCCTGGTTCGAAGTGACCCAGTACTTC. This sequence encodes CASSPWFEVTQYF. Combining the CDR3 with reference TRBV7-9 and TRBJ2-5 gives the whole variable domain DTGVSQNPRHKITKRGQNVTFRCDPISEHNRLYWYRQTLGQGPEFLTYFQNEAQLEKSRLLSDRFSAERPKGSFSTLEIQRTEQGDSAMYLCASSPWFEVTQYFGPGTRLLVL.